Shown below are 10 T cell receptor beta chains from a single sample sequenced in a study of blood T cell repertoires in COVID-19. Sequenced by immunoSEQ multiplex PCR; TCRdb stores in-frame clones only, minus some. Here the sample spans approximately 61,000 clones, approximately 83% being singletons. Material: peripheral blood. Receptors were obtained from a human donor in a cohort sampled during active COVID-19.

The chain carries TRBV19 and TRBJ2-5; D might be TRBD2 (6 bases). The CDR3 length is 13 residues. CDR1 and CDR2 (germline): LNHDA, SQIVND (reference sequence). With 6 bases removed from V and 4 bases from J, the gap between germline ends came to 12 bases. The CDR3 is CASSPAGSETQYF. CDR3 DNA sequence: TGTGCCAGTAGCCCGGCGGGATCAGAGACCCAGTACTTC.

This chain uses TRBV18 with TRBJ2-7; 10 bases map to TRBD2. The CDR3 is 15 amino acids. The ends lost 3 bases at V and 1 base at J; junction bases unmatched: 3. Germline CDR1 reads KGHSH; CDR2 reads LQKENI. The CDR3 DNA is TGTGCCAGCTCACCCTCGACTAGCGGGTCCTACGAGCAGTACTTC. Translating it yields CASSPSTSGSYEQYF.

The CDR3 spells CASSLGQGAGSPLHF. The CDR3 DNA follows: TGTGCCAGCAGCCTGGGACAGGGGGCTGGTTCACCCCTCCACTTT. V gene TRBV9 combines with J gene TRBJ1-6, with TRBD1 matching 12 bases. Germline-derived CDR1 and CDR2 are SGDLS and YYNGEE. The CDR3 loop spans 15 amino acids. After removal of 4 bases from V and 9 bases from J, the junction contained 5 bases not matched to a gene.

The genes are TRBV7-3 and TRBJ2-5; 7 bases fit TRBD1. This CDR3 is 14 amino acids long. Unmatched junction bases numbered 6, after V lost 4 bases and J lost 4 bases. The germline CDR1 and CDR2 sequences are SGHTA and FQGTGA. The CDR3, as DNA: TGTGCCAGCAGCTCGACAGGGAGAGGAGAGACCCAGTACTTC. Encoded protein: CASSSTGRGETQYF.

The chain recombines TRBV28 with TRBJ1-2; 11 nucleotides match TRBD1. This CDR3 region has 13 residues. The V segment lost 6 bases and the J segment 6 bases; nucleotides outside the gene matches: 3. In germline, CDR1 is MDHEN, CDR2 SYDVKM. CDR3 DNA sequence: TGTGCCAGCAGGTGGGACAGGGGGAATGGCTACACCTTC. Translated: CASRWDRGNGYTF.

This chain joins TRBV5-5 and TRBJ2-5; 14 nucleotides line up with TRBD2. J was trimmed by 4 bases and V by 3 bases; bases with no gene match: 5. The CDR3 is 16 residues long. Germline-derived CDR1 and CDR2 are SGHKS and YYEKEE (reference sequence). The CDR3 nucleotides are TGTGCCAGCAGCTGGGCGGGGACTAGCGGGAGAGAGACCCAGTACTTC. This sequence encodes CASSWAGTSGRETQYF.

The chain links TRBV29-1 to TRBJ2-4; 12 nucleotides match TRBD2. Trimming at V came to 6 bases and at J to 5 bases, leaving 5 bases not matched to a gene. This CDR3 has 14 residues. The germline CDR1 and CDR2 sequences are SQVTM and ANQGSEA. Written as DNA, the CDR3 is TGCAGCGTGACTAGCGGGAGATTGGAAAACATTCAGTACTTC. Its protein is CSVTSGRLENIQYF.

The rearrangement joins TRBV7-3 to TRBJ2-5; TRBD1 aligns across 7 bases. The germline V gene has CDR1 SGHTA and CDR2 FQGTGA. With V trimmed by 6 bases and J by 4 bases, 5 bases remained unmatched. The CDR3 consists of 13 residues. CDR3 amino acids: CASSSDRRETQYF. DNA of the CDR3: TGTGCCAGCAGTTCGGACAGGAGAGAGACCCAGTACTTC. Complete variable domain (other parts from reference TRBV7-3 and TRBJ2-5): GAGVSQTPSNKVTEKGKYVELRCDPISGHTALYWYRQSLGQGPEFLIYFQGTGAADDSGLPNDRFFAVRPEGSVSTLKIQRTERGDSAVYLCASSSDRRETQYFGPGTRLLVL.

The genes are TRBV19 and TRBJ2-7; TRBD1 aligns across 12 bases. CDR1 LNHDA and CDR2 SQIVND come from the germline V gene (reference sequence). The CDR3 runs to 16 residues. The V and J ends lost 5 bases and 6 bases, in that order; junction bases with no gene match: 11. Here the CDR3 reads CASSRDRGHQYSEQYF. The DNA for the CDR3 is TGTGCCAGTAGTCGGGACAGGGGGCATCAGTATAGCGAGCAGTACTTC.

The chain recombines TRBV7-6 with TRBJ2-5; 7 bases fit TRBD1. V dropped 5 bases and J dropped 5; count of bases not matched to a gene: 11. This CDR3 has 15 amino acids. Germline V gives CDR1 SGHVS, CDR2 FNYEAQ. The CDR3: CASSENRGRMETQYF. For the CDR3, the DNA is TGTGCCAGCAGCGAAAACAGGGGAAGGATGGAGACCCAGTACTTC.